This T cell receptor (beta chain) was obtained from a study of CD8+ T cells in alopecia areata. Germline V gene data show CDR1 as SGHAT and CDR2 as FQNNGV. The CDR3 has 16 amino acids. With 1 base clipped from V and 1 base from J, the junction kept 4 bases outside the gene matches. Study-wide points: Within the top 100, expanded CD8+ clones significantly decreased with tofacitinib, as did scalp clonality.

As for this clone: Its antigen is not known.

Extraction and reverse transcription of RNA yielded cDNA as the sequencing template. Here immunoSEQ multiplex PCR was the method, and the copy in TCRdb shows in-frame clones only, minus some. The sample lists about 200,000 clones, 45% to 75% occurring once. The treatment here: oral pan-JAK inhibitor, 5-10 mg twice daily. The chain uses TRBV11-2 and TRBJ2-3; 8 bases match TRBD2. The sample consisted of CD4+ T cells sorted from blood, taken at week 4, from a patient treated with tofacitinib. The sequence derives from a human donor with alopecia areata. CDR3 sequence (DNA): TGTGCCAGCAGCTTAGGGCGGGGGGCCCGCACAGATACGCAGTATTTT. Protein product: CASSLGRGARTDTQYF.